This TCR beta chain was retrieved from a study of T cells in Graves' hyperthyroidism and ophthalmopathy. Amplified TCR beta CDR3 regions came from RNA transcripts. An initial round of RT-PCR targeting the TCR CDR3 relied on the HTBI primer set. From the multiplex PCR reads, TCRdb called clonotypes with MiXCR, one entry per CDR3 protein. The sample includes approximately 400,000 distinct CDR3 sequences, 13% of them seen just once. This clonotype was picked up many times. The TCR was taken from a man younger than 45 with Graves' hyperthyroidism that later progressed to Graves' ophthalmopathy. The specimen sequenced was blood.

The CDR3 sequence is CASSVGQYRYLGGELFF. In DNA form, the CDR3 reads TGCGCCAGCAGCGTTGGACAGTATCGCTATTTGGGGGGGGAGCTGTTTTTT. The chain recombines TRBV5-1 with TRBJ2-2; weak D call: TRBD1 (6 bases). The ends were cut back, 4 bases at V and 8 bases at J, with 24 bases in the middle. Per the germline V gene, CDR1 is SGHRS and CDR2 is YFSETQ. The CDR3 is 17 residues long.